The clone carrying this T cell receptor (beta chain) showed up many times. The study made its TCR cDNA through 5'RACE template switching. That step introduced a universal primer site along with UMIs. TCRdb ran MiXCR on the 5' RACE reads and lists one entry per CDR3 protein. The sample has 68,000 or so distinct CDR3 sequences; over 6.5% are singletons. This sample was included in a study of T cells after yellow fever vaccination. As for the study in general: Some fractions had low cell numbers, and these were prepared with SMART-Seq v4 Ultra Low Input.

Germline V CDR1 and CDR2: SQVTM, ANQGSEA. Trimming at V came to 7 bases and at J to 0 bases, leaving 17 bases not matched to a gene. The CDR3 is 17 residues long. This sample comprised CD8+ T cells sorted from PBMCs, obtained roughly 46 days after the first yellow fever vaccination. This sequence originates from a young man who received the YFV17D yellow fever vaccine. This chain uses TRBV29-1 with TRBJ1-1, with 7 bases identical to TRBD1. The CDR3 sequence: CSGYPLRTGRMNTEAFF. In DNA, the CDR3 is TGCAGCGGTTACCCGTTAAGGACAGGACGCATGAACACTGAAGCTTTCTTT.